This T cell receptor (beta chain) was found in a study of blood T cell repertoires in COVID-19. In the study overall: T cells, B-cell-depleted T cells, or PBMCs provided the cDNA or gDNA that served as material.

TCRdb's table, derived via immunoSEQ multiplex PCR, lists solely in-frame clones and lacks some. This sample carries tens of thousands of clones, approximately 80% of them seen once, and the ten largest clones take less than 4.5%. Participant age was about 18 to 100 years, and participants resided in 25 or so US areas. This CDR3 has 14 amino acids. The V and J ends lost 8 bases and 0 bases respectively, with 14 bases between them. CDR1 MDHEN and CDR2 SYDVKM come from the germline V gene. Sequenced material: PBMCs or T cells enriched from blood (not recorded which). The chain is built from TRBV28 and TRBJ2-7; D perhaps matches TRBD2 (6 bases). The receptor was isolated from a middle-aged woman with acute COVID-19. CDR3: CASLPSALSYEQYF. CDR3 nucleotides: TGTGCCAGCCTCCCTAGCGCTCTCTCCTACGAGCAGTACTTC.